The rows below give T cell receptor beta chains drawn from one sample of a study of T cells after yellow fever vaccination. TCRdb reprocessed the 5' RACE reads with MiXCR, giving one entry per CDR3 protein. The data hold approximately 600,000 distinct CDR3 sequences, with roughly 12% observed a single time. The specimen comprised PBMCs, sampled on the day of the yellow fever booster vaccination. These receptors all come from a man aged 30 to 45 who received the YFV17D yellow fever vaccine. CDR3s include the opening cysteine and the closing phenylalanine or tryptophan. Each record gives: D gene, clone size, V gene, J gene, CDR3 protein, CDR3 DNA. D genes are given only for firm matches. Expanded clones get a size class; other rows say once, few or many, or leave the size out.

TRBD2	-	TRBV29-1	TRBJ2-3	CSVLAGGTDTQYF	TGCAGCGTATTAGCGGGAGGTACAGATACGCAGTATTTT
-	-	TRBV30	TRBJ1-1	CAWRSNTEAFF	TGTGCCTGGAGATCTAACACTGAAGCTTTCTTT
TRBD1	-	TRBV28	TRBJ2-4	CASSLGQENIQYF	TGTGCCAGCAGTTTGGGACAGGAAAACATTCAGTACTTC
-	-	TRBV3-1	TRBJ2-7	CASSQALEGGFEQYF	TGTGCCAGCAGCCAAGCCCTCGAAGGAGGGTTCGAGCAGTACTTC
TRBD1	many	TRBV11-3	TRBJ2-3	CASSTGQGTDTQYF	TGTGCCAGCAGCACCGGACAGGGCACAGATACGCAGTATTTT
-	few	TRBV18	TRBJ1-2	CASSPGLEAAGYTF	TGTGCCAGCTCACCGGGCCTGGAGGCTGCTGGCTACACCTTC
TRBD1	-	TRBV14	TRBJ1-4	CASSQEGTGRPEKLFF	TGTGCCAGCAGCCAAGAAGGGACAGGCCGCCCTGAAAAACTGTTTTTT
-	-	TRBV10-3	TRBJ2-3	CAISEGGWDTQYF	TGTGCCATCAGTGAGGGCGGATGGGATACGCAGTATTTT
-	few	TRBV5-5	TRBJ1-2	CASSVGRLYGYTF	TGTGCCAGCAGCGTTGGACGGCTCTATGGCTACACCTTC
-	-	TRBV28	TRBJ2-5	CASRPPRGSQETQYF	TGTGCCAGCAGACCTCCCCGGGGCAGCCAAGAGACCCAGTACTTC
-	-	TRBV6-1	TRBJ2-5	CASFRETQYF	TGTGCCAGCTTTCGGGAGACCCAGTACTTC
-	many	TRBV7-2	TRBJ2-7	CASSPPGAHYEQYF	TGTGCCAGCAGTCCACCGGGGGCACACTACGAGCAGTACTTC
TRBD2	few	TRBV29-1	TRBJ2-1	CSVRAGAHNEQFF	TGCAGCGTTCGGGCGGGAGCGCACAATGAGCAGTTCTTC
-	few	TRBV15	TRBJ1-5	CATSRDSGVGQPQHF	TGTGCCACCAGCAGAGATTCAGGGGTTGGACAGCCCCAGCATTTT
TRBD2	-	TRBV12-3/TRBV12-4	TRBJ2-3	CASSFGTSGLNSDTQYF	TGTGCCAGCAGTTTCGGGACTAGCGGGCTCAACTCAGATACGCAGTATTTT
-	few	TRBV7-9	TRBJ2-2	CASSLASGPTGELFF	TGTGCCAGCAGCTTAGCCTCAGGACCCACCGGGGAGCTGTTTTTT
-	-	TRBV5-1	TRBJ2-7	CASSLEQGAEQYF	TGCGCCAGCAGCTTGGAACAGGGTGCCGAGCAGTACTTC
TRBD1	few	TRBV4-2	TRBJ2-5	CASSQAGTGGQETQYF	TGTGCCAGCAGCCAGGCGGGGACAGGGGGCCAAGAGACCCAGTACTTC